What follows are 5 T cell receptor beta chains derived from one specimen sequenced in a study of tumor-infiltrating lymphocytes in primary liver carcinoma. Co-extraction of RNA and DNA was performed on roughly 17-32 mg of unsorted bulk tissue. Making TCR beta cDNA involved 400 to 600 ng total RNA and a constant-region primer. Three nested multiplex PCR rounds, a slightly modified ARM-PCR method, built the TCR beta libraries. The first two PCR rounds used TRBV1-TRBV30 primers with a Cbeta primer, approximately 9 cycles each. TCRdb passed the multiplex PCR reads through MiXCR, listing each CDR3 protein once. The sample records more than 45,000 distinct CDR3 sequences, around 77% being singletons. The specimen was liver tumor tissue from sampling region 5. Subset specified: tumor region T5, tumor centre. The source is a man aged 35-49 years with primary liver carcinoma and hepatitis B virus infection.

A word on this clonotype: At one boundary the junction diverges from the germline segment, which might be a read error. The chain employs TRBV6-2 or TRBV6-3 and TRBJ2-5, with D perhaps matching TRBD1 (6 bases). Germline CDR1 MNHEY, CDR2 SVGEGT. The CDR3 sequence is 16 residues long. The CDR3 here is CASNFGTPEKKWGQHF. The CDR3, as DNA: TGTGCCAGCAATTTCGGGACACCCGAGAAAAAGTGGGGCCAGCACTTC.

A note on this clonotype: The junction and the germline gene differ at one end; a read error may be behind it. The rearrangement joins TRBV11-2 to TRBJ2-1; tentatively, D is TRBD2 (5 bases). The CDR3 contains 15 residues. Germline V gives CDR1 SGHAT, CDR2 FQNNGV. The CDR3 DNA is TGTGCCAGCAGCTTAGGCTCGGGAAGATGGGGTGAGCAATTCTTC. Its protein is CASSLGSGRWGEQFF. Supplemented by reference TRBV11-2 and TRBJ2-1, the full variable domain reads EAGVAQSPRYKIIEKRQSVAFWCNPISGHATLYWYQQILGQGPKLLIQFQNNGVVDDSQLPKDRFSAERLKGVDSTLKIQPAKLEDSAVYLCASSLGSGRWGEQFFGPGTRLTVL.

For this clonotype: At one of its ends the junction is not consistent with the germline gene, which may arise from a read error. This sequence joins TRBV6-5 and TRBJ2-1; no clear D. CDR1 and CDR2 (germline): MNHEY, SVGAGI. This CDR3 has 13 residues. The CDR3 here is CARSYTMANEQFF. In nucleotides, the CDR3 is TGTGCCAGGAGTTACACAATGGCCAATGAGCAGTTCTTC.

Turning to this clonotype: Likely a read error: the CDR3 ends without its conserved phenylalanine or tryptophan. The gene calls are TRBV30 and TRBJ2-1; D may be TRBD2 (6 bases). The CDR3 is 13 amino acids. Germline lookup yields CDR1 GTSNPN and CDR2 SVGIG (reference sequence). The chain's CDR3 is CAWTGTAYDEQFV. DNA of the CDR3: TGTGCCTGGACCGGGACTGCCTACGATGAGCAGTTCGTC.

On this clonotype: The final CDR3 position lacks the conserved phenylalanine or tryptophan, pointing to a likely read error. The chain carries TRBV10-1 and TRBJ2-4, with TRBD2 matching 7 bases. CDR1 WNHNN and CDR2 SYGVQD come from the germline V gene (reference sequence). V shed 6 bases and J 2 bases; nucleotides not matched to a gene: 10. The length of the CDR3 is 16 residues. CDR3 amino acids: CASSTLARRTKNIQYV. The CDR3 nucleotides read TGCGCCAGCAGCACACTAGCGAGAAGGACCAAAAACATTCAGTACGTC.